Detailed here is one T cell receptor beta chain. Its specificity is not known. The cDNA for TCR beta came from 5'RACE template switching with UMIs. One entry per CDR3 protein, without DNA, is what TCRdb gives after re-calling the 5' RACE reads. This table holds about 540,000 distinct CDR3 sequences. The data are from a study of T cells expressing NK-cell markers. Overall study findings and caveats: For 5 to 7 donors, the dominant NKG2C+ clonotypes made up about 1.0-7.0% of their CD8+ T cells. What remained unclear was the HCMV specificity of expanded NKG2C+ T cell clones. For a handful of donors, these clonotypes were likewise the leading ones in the CD3+CD56-NKG2C+ fraction.

The germline V gene encodes CDR1 MGHDK and CDR2 SYGVNS. There are 16 residues in the CDR3. What was sequenced was blood T cells: a sorted CD56 or NKG2C T cell subset, CD4+ or CD8+ T cells, or bulk PBMC T cells (not recorded which). This clonotype was sampled from a man younger than 30 in good health. This sequence joins TRBV25-1 and TRBJ1-1; TCRdb's D call, TRBD1, is unchecked because there is no DNA. The CDR3 protein is CASSEYGTGEYTEAFF. The full variable domain, in which reference TRBV25-1 and TRBJ1-1 provide the parts outside the CDR3, is EADIYQTPRYLVIGTGKKITLECSQTMGHDKMYWYQQDPGMELHLIHYSYGVNSTEKGDLSSESTVSRIRTEHFPLTLESARPSHTSQYLCASSEYGTGEYTEAFFGQGTRLTVV.